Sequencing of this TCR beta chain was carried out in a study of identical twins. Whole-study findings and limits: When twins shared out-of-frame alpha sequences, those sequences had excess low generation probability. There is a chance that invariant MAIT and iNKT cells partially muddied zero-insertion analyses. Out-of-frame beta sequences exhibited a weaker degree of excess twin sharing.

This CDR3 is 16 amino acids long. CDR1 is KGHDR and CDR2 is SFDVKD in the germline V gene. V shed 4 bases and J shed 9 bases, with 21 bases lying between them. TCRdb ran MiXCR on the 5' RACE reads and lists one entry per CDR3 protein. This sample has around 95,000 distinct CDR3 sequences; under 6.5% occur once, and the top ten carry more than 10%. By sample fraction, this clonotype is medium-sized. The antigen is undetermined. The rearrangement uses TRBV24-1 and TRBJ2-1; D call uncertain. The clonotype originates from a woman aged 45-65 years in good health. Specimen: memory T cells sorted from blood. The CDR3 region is CATSDPPDPLRGEQFF. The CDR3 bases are TGTGCCACCAGTGACCCTCCCGACCCCCTTCGCGGTGAGCAGTTCTTC.